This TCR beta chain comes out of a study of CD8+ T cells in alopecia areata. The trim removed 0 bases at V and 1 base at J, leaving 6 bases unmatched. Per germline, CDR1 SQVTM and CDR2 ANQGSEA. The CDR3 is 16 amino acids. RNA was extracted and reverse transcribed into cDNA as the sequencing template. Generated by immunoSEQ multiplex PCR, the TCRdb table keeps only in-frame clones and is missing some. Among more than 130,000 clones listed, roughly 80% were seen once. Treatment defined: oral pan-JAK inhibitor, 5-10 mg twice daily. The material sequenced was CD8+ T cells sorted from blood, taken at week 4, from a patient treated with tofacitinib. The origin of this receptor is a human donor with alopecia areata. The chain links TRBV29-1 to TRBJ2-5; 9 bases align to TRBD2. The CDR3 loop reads CSVEDPAGGFQETQYF. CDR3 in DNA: TGCAGCGTTGAAGATCCGGCGGGGGGGTTCCAAGAGACCCAGTACTTC.